The rows below give T cell receptor beta chains drawn from one sample of a study of human T cells and chemical hapten exposure. A single record per CDR3 protein comes from TCRdb applying MiXCR to the RACE reads. The table has approximately 70,000 distinct CDR3 sequences, roughly 9.2% seen once. This sample comprised whole blood, obtained in connection with sensitization to the hapten diphenylcyclopropenone (DPC). The origin of the receptors is a woman aged 40 to 55 with alopecia areata. Some clones in this sample may be carry-over from other donors' samples. Each CDR3 is given with its conserved first and last residue. The D gene is left open where the match is weak.

D gene,V gene,J gene,CDR3 protein
-,TRBV2,TRBJ1-2,CASGHGNYGYTF
-,TRBV4-2,TRBJ2-1,CASSLGGQALYNEQFF
TRBD2,TRBV7-9,TRBJ2-5,CASSLVLAGDETQYF
TRBD2,TRBV20-1,TRBJ2-5,CSPRLAGKETQYF
-,TRBV28,TRBJ2-3,CASRSGSAGTDTQYF
-,TRBV9,TRBJ1-1,CASSLRGGRPDTEAFF
-,TRBV10-3,TRBJ2-7,CAISPPPTGFYEQYF
-,TRBV7-2,TRBJ1-2,CASSLGGSGKLYGYTF
-,TRBV20-1,TRBJ1-2,CSAREVYGYTF
TRBD2,TRBV29-1,TRBJ2-5,CSVESRGGQETQYF
TRBD2,TRBV23-1,TRBJ2-7,CASNPGSREGNF
-,TRBV19,TRBJ2-7,CASSSYPKPPRDEQYF
TRBD1,TRBV29-1,TRBJ2-2,CSGTRDRGSAGELFF
-,TRBV5-5,TRBJ1-1,CASSEWTGAFF
TRBD2,TRBV6-2/TRBV6-3,TRBJ2-1,CASRAGGSYNEQFF
-,TRBV10-3,TRBJ2-7,CAISVGGTGYEQYF
-,TRBV27,TRBJ1-5,CASSSLAGGPSYSNQPQHF
TRBD1,TRBV7-6,TRBJ2-3,CASGPGQGITDTQYF
-,TRBV4-3,TRBJ2-3,CASSQDPGMPTADTQYF
-,TRBV7-3,TRBJ2-3,CASSIAGDTQYF
-,TRBV7-8,TRBJ1-5,CASSFRFGEGGQPQHF
-,TRBV12-3/TRBV12-4,TRBJ1-4,CASSGETVGEKLFF
-,TRBV29-1,TRBJ2-7,CSVDGGTYEQYF
-,TRBV6-5,TRBJ2-1,CASSYLASAHEQFF
-,TRBV5-4,TRBJ1-2,CASSADANYGYTF
-,TRBV5-1,TRBJ2-1,CASSLAMRTLSYNEQFF
TRBD1,TRBV4-1,TRBJ1-1,CASSRTGVLNTEAFF
-,TRBV29-1,TRBJ2-1,CSVARFYNEQFF
TRBD1,TRBV10-3,TRBJ2-1,CAIARTRQGSTFSYNEQFF
-,TRBV12-3/TRBV12-4,TRBJ1-4,CASSLFGYNEKLFF
-,TRBV4-1,TRBJ2-1,CASSQEGHGREQFF
-,TRBV4-3,TRBJ1-3,CARSQAYPGANTIYF
-,TRBV7-9,TRBJ1-1,CASSPYVVGVMNTEAFF
TRBD1,TRBV25-1,TRBJ2-5,CASSEKGQGVWGRQETQYF
TRBD1,TRBV12-3/TRBV12-4,TRBJ1-1,CASSLGNRGEAFF
TRBD1,TRBV20-1,TRBJ2-5,CSATAGTGKETQYF
-,TRBV12-3/TRBV12-4,TRBJ2-6,CASLDSSGANVLTF
-,TRBV28,TRBJ2-5,CASSAHPATTGETQYF
-,TRBV7-2,TRBJ2-5,CASSSSPLETQYF
-,TRBV5-1,TRBJ2-5,CASSLGSSSQETQYF
-,TRBV4-1,TRBJ1-4,CAVLTRNEKLFF
TRBD2,TRBV6-4,TRBJ2-7,CASSDPEGIAGVSREEQYF
-,TRBV19,TRBJ2-7,CASSPAIRPYYEQYF
-,TRBV6-6,TRBJ2-2,CASSYSAATGELFF
-,TRBV7-2,TRBJ2-2,CASRSGLFSGELFF
TRBD1,TRBV5-1,TRBJ1-5,CASSFEGGPPQPQHF
-,TRBV6-5,TRBJ2-7,CASSYGGSIRSEQYF
TRBD2,TRBV7-6,TRBJ2-1,CASSKSGGAYNEQFF
TRBD1,TRBV4-1,TRBJ1-5,CASQGQGFRQPQHF
-,TRBV27,TRBJ1-1,CASSPRTNTGTEAFF